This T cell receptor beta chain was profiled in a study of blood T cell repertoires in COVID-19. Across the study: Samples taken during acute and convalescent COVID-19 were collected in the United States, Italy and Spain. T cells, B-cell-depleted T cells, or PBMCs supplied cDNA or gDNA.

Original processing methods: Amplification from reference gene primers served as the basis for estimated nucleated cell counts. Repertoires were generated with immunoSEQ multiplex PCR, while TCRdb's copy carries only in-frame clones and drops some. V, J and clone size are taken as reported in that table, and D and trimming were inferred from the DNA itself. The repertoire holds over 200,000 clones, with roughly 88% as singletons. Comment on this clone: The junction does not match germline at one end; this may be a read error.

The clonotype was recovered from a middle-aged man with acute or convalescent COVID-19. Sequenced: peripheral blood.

The CDR3 reads CASSDSLAGASEQFF. For the CDR3, the DNA is TGTGCCAGCAGTGACTCCCTAGCGGGAGCAAGTGAGCAGTTCTTC. The chain couples TRBV6-5 to TRBJ2-1; 10 nucleotides align to TRBD2. Germline CDR1 MNHEY, CDR2 SVGAGI. This CDR3 comprises 15 residues.